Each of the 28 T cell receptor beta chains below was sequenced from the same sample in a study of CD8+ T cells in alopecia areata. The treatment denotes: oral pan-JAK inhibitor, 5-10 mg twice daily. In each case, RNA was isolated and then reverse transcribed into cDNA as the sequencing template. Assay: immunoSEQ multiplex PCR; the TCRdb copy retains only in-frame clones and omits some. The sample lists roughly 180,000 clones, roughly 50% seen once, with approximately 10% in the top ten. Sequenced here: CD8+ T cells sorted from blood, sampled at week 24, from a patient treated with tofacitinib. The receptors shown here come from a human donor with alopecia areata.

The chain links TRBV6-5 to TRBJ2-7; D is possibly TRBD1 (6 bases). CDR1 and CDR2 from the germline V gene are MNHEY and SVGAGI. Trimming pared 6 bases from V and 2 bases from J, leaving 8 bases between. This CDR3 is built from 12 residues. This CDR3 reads CASSQGTYEQYF. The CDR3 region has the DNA TGTGCCAGCAGCCAGGGGACCTACGAGCAGTACTTC.

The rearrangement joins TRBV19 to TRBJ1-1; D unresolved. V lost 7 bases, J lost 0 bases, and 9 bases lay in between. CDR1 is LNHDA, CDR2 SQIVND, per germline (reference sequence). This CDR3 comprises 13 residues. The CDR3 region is CASKVAVNTEAFF. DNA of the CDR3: TGTGCCAGTAAAGTTGCGGTGAACACTGAAGCTTTCTTT.

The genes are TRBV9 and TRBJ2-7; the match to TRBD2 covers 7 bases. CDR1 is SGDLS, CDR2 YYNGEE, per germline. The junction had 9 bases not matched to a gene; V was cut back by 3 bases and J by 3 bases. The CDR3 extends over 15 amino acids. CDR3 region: CASSEIAGPNYEQYF. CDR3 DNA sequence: TGTGCCAGCAGCGAAATAGCGGGCCCTAACTACGAGCAGTACTTC.

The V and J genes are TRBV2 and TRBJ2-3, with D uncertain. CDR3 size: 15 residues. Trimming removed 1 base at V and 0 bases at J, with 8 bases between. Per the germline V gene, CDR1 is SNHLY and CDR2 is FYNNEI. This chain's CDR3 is CASSEGTTSTDTQYF. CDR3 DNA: TGTGCCAGCAGTGAAGGGACCACTAGCACAGATACGCAGTATTTT.

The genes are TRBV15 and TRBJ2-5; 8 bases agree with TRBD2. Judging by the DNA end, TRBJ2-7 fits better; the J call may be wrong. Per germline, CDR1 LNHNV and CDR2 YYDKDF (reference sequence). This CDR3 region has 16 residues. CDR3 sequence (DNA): TGTGCCACCAGCAGCTTTAGCGGGGATAGCTCCTACGAGCAGTACTTC. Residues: CATSSFSGDSSYEQYF.

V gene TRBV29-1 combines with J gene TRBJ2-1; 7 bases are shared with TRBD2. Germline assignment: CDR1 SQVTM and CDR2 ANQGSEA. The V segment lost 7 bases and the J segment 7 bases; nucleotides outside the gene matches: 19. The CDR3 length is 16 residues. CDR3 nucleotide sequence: TGCAGCGGCCTGGCCCCCCTAGCGGAAAAGGGGAATGAGCAGTTCTTC. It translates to CSGLAPLAEKGNEQFF.

CDR3 region: CAWSTDRIDYNSPLHF. Written as DNA, the CDR3 is TGTGCCTGGAGTACCGACCGGATCGACTATAATTCACCCCTCCACTTT. This chain joins TRBV30 and TRBJ1-6; D uncertain. This CDR3 region has 16 residues. The V gene's germline CDR1 is GTSNPN and CDR2 SVGIG (reference sequence). V lost 2 bases, J lost 3 bases, and 14 bases lay in between.

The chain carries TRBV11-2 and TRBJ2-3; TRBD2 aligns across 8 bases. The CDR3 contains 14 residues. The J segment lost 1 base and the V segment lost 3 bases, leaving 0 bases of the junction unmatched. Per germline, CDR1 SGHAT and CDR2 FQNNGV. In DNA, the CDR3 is TGTGCCAGCAGCTTGCGGGGGGGCACAGATACGCAGTATTTT. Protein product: CASSLRGGTDTQYF. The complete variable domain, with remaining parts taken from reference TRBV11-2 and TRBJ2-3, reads EAGVAQSPRYKIIEKRQSVAFWCNPISGHATLYWYQQILGQGPKLLIQFQNNGVVDDSQLPKDRFSAERLKGVDSTLKIQPAKLEDSAVYLCASSLRGGTDTQYFGPGTRLTVL.

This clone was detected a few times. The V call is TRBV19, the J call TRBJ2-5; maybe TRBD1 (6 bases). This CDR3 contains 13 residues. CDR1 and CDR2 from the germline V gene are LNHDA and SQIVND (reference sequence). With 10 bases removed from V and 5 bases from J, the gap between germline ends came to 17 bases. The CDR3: CATGSGQKETQYF. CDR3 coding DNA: TGTGCCACCGGTAGTGGACAGAAGGAGACCCAGTACTTC.

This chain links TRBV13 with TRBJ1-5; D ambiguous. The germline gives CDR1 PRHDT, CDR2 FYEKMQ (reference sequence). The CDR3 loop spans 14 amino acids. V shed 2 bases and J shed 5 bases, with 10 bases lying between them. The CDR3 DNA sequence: TGTGCCAGCAGCTTACGAGGGCAAGATCAGCCCCAGCATTTT. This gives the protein CASSLRGQDQPQHF.

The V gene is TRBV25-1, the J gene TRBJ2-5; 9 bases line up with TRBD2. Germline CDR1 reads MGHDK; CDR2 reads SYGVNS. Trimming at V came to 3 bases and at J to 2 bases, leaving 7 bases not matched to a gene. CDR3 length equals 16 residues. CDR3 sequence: CASSDPTLAGQETQYF. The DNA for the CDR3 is TGTGCCAGCAGTGACCCCACGCTAGCGGGGCAAGAGACCCAGTACTTC.

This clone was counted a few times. In nucleotides, the CDR3 is TGTGCCAGCAGTGCGGGGGCAGATACGCAGTATTTT. Its protein product is CASSAGADTQYF. J is TRBJ2-3 and V is TRBV6-1; perhaps TRBD2 as D (6 bases). The germline V and J ends were trimmed by 4 bases and 4 bases, with 6 bases remaining between them. Germline values: CDR1 MNHNS, CDR2 SASEGT. The CDR3 covers 12 residues.

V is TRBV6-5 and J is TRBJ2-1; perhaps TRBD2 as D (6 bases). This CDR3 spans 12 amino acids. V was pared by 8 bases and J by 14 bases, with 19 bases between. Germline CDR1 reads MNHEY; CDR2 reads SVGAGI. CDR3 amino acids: CASHTGGEDKFF. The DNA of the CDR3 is TGTGCCAGCCATACGGGCGGGGAGGATAAGTTCTTC.

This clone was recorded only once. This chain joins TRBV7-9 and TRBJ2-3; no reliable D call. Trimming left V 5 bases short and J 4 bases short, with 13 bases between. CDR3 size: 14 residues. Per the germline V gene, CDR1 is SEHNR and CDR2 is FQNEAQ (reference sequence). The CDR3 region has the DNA TGTGCCAGCAGCCCACGGTCGGGCCCAGATACGCAGTATTTT. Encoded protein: CASSPRSGPDTQYF.

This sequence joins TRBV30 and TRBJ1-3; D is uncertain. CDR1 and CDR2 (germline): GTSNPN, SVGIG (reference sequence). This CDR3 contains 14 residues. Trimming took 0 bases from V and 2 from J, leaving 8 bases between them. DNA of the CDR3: TGTGCCTGGAGTGTGGTGCAAACTGGAAACACCATATATTTT. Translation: CAWSVVQTGNTIYF.

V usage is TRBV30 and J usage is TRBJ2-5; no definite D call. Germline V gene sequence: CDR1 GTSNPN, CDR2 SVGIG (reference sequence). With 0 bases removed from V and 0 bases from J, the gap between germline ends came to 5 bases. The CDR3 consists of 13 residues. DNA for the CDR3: TGTGCCTGGAGTGTAGGGCACCAAGAGACCCAGTACTTC. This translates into CAWSVGHQETQYF.

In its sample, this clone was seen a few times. CDR3 sequence: CASSEEAQSTYEQYF. CDR3 DNA: TGTGCCAGCAGTGAAGAGGCCCAATCCACCTACGAGCAGTACTTC. This chain joins TRBV2 and TRBJ2-5; D gene ambiguous. The J call may be in error: the DNA end matches TRBJ2-7 better. From germline, CDR1 is SNHLY and CDR2 FYNNEI. This CDR3 contains 15 residues.

In DNA form, the CDR3 reads TGTGCCAGCAGCTTGAGTAGCGGGGGCCCTAGTACCCACGAGCAGTACTTC. This sequence encodes CASSLSSGGPSTHEQYF. The rearrangement joins TRBV7-9 to TRBJ2-7; 9 bases are shared with TRBD2. This CDR3 contains 17 residues. Germline V lookup: CDR1 SEHNR, CDR2 FQNEAQ (reference sequence). After removal of 3 bases from V and 5 bases from J, the junction contained 14 bases not matched to a gene.

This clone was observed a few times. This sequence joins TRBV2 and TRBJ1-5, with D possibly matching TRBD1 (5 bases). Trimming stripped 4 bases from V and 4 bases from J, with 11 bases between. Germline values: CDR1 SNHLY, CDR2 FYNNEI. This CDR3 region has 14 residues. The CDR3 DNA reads TGTGCCAGCAGTGGGACACCAAAAAATCAGCCCCAGCATTTT. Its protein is CASSGTPKNQPQHF.

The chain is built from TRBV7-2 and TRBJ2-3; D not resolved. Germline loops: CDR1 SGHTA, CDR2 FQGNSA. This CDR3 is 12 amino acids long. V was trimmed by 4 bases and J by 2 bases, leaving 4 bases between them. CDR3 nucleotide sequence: TGTGCCAGCAGCTCCACCACAGATACGCAGTATTTT. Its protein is CASSSTTDTQYF.

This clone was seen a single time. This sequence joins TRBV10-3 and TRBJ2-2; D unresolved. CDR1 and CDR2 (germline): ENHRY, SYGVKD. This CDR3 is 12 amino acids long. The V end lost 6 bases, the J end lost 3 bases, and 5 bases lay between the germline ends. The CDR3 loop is CAIRKDTGELFF. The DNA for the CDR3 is TGTGCCATCAGGAAAGACACCGGGGAGCTGTTTTTT.

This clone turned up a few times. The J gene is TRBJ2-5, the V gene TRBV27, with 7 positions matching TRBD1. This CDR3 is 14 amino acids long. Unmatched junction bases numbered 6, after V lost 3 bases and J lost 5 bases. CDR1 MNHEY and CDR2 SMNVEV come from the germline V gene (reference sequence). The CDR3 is CASSFRGGRETQYF. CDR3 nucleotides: TGTGCCAGCAGTTTCCGAGGGGGCCGGGAGACCCAGTACTTC.

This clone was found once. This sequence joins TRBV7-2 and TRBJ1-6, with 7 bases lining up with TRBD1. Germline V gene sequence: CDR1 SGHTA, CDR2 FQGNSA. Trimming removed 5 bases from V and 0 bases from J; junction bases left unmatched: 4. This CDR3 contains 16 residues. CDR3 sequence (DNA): TGTGCCAGCAGCCACAGGGGCACCTCCTATAATTCACCCCTCCACTTT. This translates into CASSHRGTSYNSPLHF.

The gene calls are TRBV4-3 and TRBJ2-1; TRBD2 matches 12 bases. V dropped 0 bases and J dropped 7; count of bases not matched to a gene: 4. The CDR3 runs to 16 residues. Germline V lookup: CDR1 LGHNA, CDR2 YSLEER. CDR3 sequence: CASSQDRLAGVNEQFF. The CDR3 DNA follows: TGCGCCAGCAGCCAAGATAGACTAGCGGGGGTTAATGAGCAGTTCTTC.

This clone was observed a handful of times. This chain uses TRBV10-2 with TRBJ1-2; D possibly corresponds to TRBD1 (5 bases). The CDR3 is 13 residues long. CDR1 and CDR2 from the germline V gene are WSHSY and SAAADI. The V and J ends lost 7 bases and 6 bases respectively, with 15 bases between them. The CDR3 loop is CASNLRGGDGYTF. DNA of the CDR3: TGCGCCAGCAACTTAAGGGGAGGAGATGGCTACACCTTC.

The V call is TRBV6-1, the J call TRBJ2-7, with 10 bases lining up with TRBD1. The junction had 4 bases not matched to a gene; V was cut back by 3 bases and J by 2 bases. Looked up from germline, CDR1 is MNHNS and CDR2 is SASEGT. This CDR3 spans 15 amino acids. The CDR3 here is CASSDGTGVTYEQYF. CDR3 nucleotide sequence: TGTGCCAGCAGTGACGGGACAGGGGTTACCTACGAGCAGTACTTC.

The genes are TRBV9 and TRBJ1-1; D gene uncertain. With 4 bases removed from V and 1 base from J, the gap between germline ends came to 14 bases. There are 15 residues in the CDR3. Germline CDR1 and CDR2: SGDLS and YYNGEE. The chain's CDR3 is CASSPSGTQNTEAFF. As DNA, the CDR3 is TGTGCCAGCAGCCCCTCGGGAACCCAGAACACTGAAGCTTTCTTT. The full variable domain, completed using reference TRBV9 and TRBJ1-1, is DSGVTQTPKHLITATGQRVTLRCSPRSGDLSVYWYQQSLDQGLQFLIQYYNGEERAKGNILERFSAQQFPDLHSELNLSSLELGDSALYFCASSPSGTQNTEAFFGQGTRLTVV.

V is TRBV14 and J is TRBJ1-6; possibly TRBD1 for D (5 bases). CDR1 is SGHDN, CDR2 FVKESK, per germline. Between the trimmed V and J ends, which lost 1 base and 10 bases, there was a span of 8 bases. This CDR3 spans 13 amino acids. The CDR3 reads CASSQGQGSPLHF. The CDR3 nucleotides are TGTGCCAGCAGCCAAGGTCAGGGCTCACCCCTCCACTTT.